This T cell receptor (beta chain) was recovered during a study of T-cell memory formation after mild COVID-19. Study results and caveats: CD4+ clones that contracted lay mainly in CM and EM; CD8+ ones lay in EMRA.

TCRdb recomputed calls from the 5' RACE reads with MiXCR, one row per CDR3 protein. This sample carries 530,000 or so distinct CDR3 sequences, 15% to 20% of them seen once, and the ten largest clones take roughly 7.7%. This clonotype was recorded a few times. The antigen remains unidentified. The CDR3 consists of 15 residues. Germline loops: CDR1 MNHNS, CDR2 SASEGT. V was pared by 5 bases and J by 1 base, with 15 bases between. V is TRBV6-1 and J is TRBJ2-7, with D perhaps given as TRBD1 or TRBD2 (5 bases each). The receptor was derived from an adult woman who had mild COVID-19 (a few samples of this study predate the infection). Cell type and time point are not known. The sequenced sample was PBMCs or a T cell subset sorted from them (not recorded which). CDR3 sequence reads: CASSPAGAGSYEQYF. CDR3 bases: TGTGCCAGCAGTCCCGCCGGGGCAGGGTCCTACGAGCAGTACTTC.